What follows are 8 T cell receptor beta chains derived from one specimen sequenced in a study of T cell changes during pregnancy in multiple sclerosis. The data were produced by immunoSEQ multiplex PCR, yet TCRdb's version contains in-frame clones alone and is incomplete. The sample records 30,000 or so clones, 70% to 90% being singletons. The source was CD8+ T cells from peripheral blood mononuclear cells, collected after pregnancy. All receptors come from a female donor with multiple sclerosis, enrolled in a pregnancy study.

The table lists this clone with a count of one. The genes are TRBV9 and TRBJ1-6; D unresolved. Germline V CDR1 and CDR2: SGDLS, YYNGEE. Deletions cut 0 bases from V and 10 bases from J, with 11 bases between. The CDR3 extends over 14 amino acids. CDR3 nucleotides: TGTGCCAGCAGCGTAGCGGAGTTTTTCTCACCCCTCCACTTT. Residues: CASSVAEFFSPLHF.

The chain employs TRBV15 and TRBJ2-5; weak D call: TRBD2 (6 bases). CDR1 is LNHNV and CDR2 is YYDKDF in the germline V gene (reference sequence). With 1 base removed from V and 0 bases from J, the gap between germline ends came to 12 bases. This CDR3 contains 16 residues. The CDR3, as DNA: TGTGCCACCAGCAGAGGGAGAGGGACTTACCAAGAGACCCAGTACTTC. Protein: CATSRGRGTYQETQYF.

The chain employs TRBV7-3 and TRBJ2-7; 8 bases are a match to TRBD1. The CDR3 contains 15 residues. The trim removed 5 bases at V and 3 bases at J, leaving 9 bases unmatched. Germline V CDR1 and CDR2: SGHTA, FQGTGA. The DNA for the CDR3 is TGTGCCAGCAGCGAAACAGGGGGTGGATTCTACGAGCAGTACTTC. Protein: CASSETGGGFYEQYF.

V and J are TRBV6-1 and TRBJ2-7, with D possibly matching TRBD2 (6 bases). Per the germline V gene, CDR1 is MNHNS and CDR2 is SASEGT. Trimming took 1 base from V and 2 from J, leaving 9 bases between them. The CDR3 is 14 residues long. DNA of the CDR3: TGTGCCAGCAGTGAAGAAGGGGAGGCCTACGAGCAGTACTTC. This codes for CASSEEGEAYEQYF.

The genes are TRBV6-4 and TRBJ2-1; TRBD2 agrees at 14 bases. The CDR3 loop spans 15 amino acids. The V and J ends lost 6 bases and 6 bases, in that order; junction bases with no gene match: 4. Germline CDR1 is MRHNA and CDR2 is SNTAGT. The CDR3 is CASSPGTSGGNEQFF. The CDR3, as DNA: TGTGCCAGCAGCCCCGGGACTAGCGGGGGCAATGAGCAGTTCTTC.

This chain joins TRBV5-4 and TRBJ2-2; weak D call: TRBD2 (5 bases). Germline CDR1 SGHNT, CDR2 YYREEE (reference sequence). CDR3 length equals 12 residues. Trimming stripped 5 bases from V and 7 bases from J, with 9 bases between. CDR3 coding DNA: TGTGCCAGCAGTCCTAGCCACGGGGAGCTGTTTTTT. Protein: CASSPSHGELFF.

The rearrangement joins TRBV15 to TRBJ1-2; 7 bases are shared with TRBD1. The CDR3 has 14 amino acids. Unmatched junction bases numbered 3, after V lost 1 base and J lost 4 bases. Germline CDR1 LNHNV, CDR2 YYDKDF (reference sequence). CDR3 sequence reads: CATSRGQGGYGYTF. Written as DNA, the CDR3 is TGTGCCACCAGCAGAGGACAGGGCGGCTATGGCTACACCTTC.

J is TRBJ1-3 and V is TRBV7-8, with 8 bases identical to TRBD1. Germline V gene data show CDR1 as SGHVS and CDR2 as FQNEAQ. The CDR3 is 16 amino acids. Trimming cost V 3 bases and J 3 bases; bases outside gene matches: 7. DNA for the CDR3: TGTGCCAGCAGCTTTGATCAGGGGGCATTTGGAAACACCATATATTTT. Its protein product is CASSFDQGAFGNTIYF.